Shown below are 9 T cell receptor beta chains from a single sample sequenced in a study of blood T cells in healthy people across ages. It was with a sample-barcoded 5' primer and a J-beta primer mix that a second PCR of about 7 to 12 cycles was run. A single record per CDR3 protein comes from TCRdb applying MiXCR to the 5' RACE reads. The data contain hundreds of thousands of distinct CDR3 sequences, less than 25% of them singletons. These data were likewise used in another study, on T cells of mothers and their children.

The specimen sequenced was blood. Receptor source: a boy younger than 18 in good health.

This clonotype occurred many times. The chain recombines TRBV29-1 with TRBJ2-3, with D possibly being TRBD1 or TRBD2 (5 bases each). The CDR3 loop spans 13 amino acids. From germline, CDR1 is SQVTM and CDR2 ANQGSEA. V was trimmed by 6 bases and J by 2 bases, leaving 12 bases between them. In nucleotides, the CDR3 is TGCAGCGTAGCCGGGACGGTCACAGATACGCAGTATTTT. It is translated as CSVAGTVTDTQYF.

This clonotype was seen more than once but under ten times. The chain has TRBV24-1 and TRBJ2-1; 10 bases are a match to TRBD2. The CDR3 spans 20 residues. Germline assignment: CDR1 KGHDR and CDR2 SFDVKD. The V and J ends lost 7 bases and 8 bases, in that order; junction bases with no gene match: 25. The CDR3 region has the DNA TGTGCCACCAGCCCGACAGCCCTAACTAGCGGGGCCGACCTTGGGGATGAGCAGTTCTTC. Translated, it gives CATSPTALTSGADLGDEQFF.

This clonotype came up a few times. The V and J genes are TRBV28 and TRBJ2-2; TRBD2 matches 15 bases. V trimming: 7 bases; J trimming: 7 bases; junction bases outside the gene matches: 4. This CDR3 spans 15 amino acids. Germline CDR1 MDHEN, CDR2 SYDVKM. The CDR3 DNA sequence: TGTGCCAGCACGGGACTAGCGGGAGGTGGCGGGGAGCTGTTTTTT. Translated: CASTGLAGGGGELFF. The full variable domain, its missing parts supplied by reference TRBV28 and TRBJ2-2, is DVKVTQSSRYLVKRTGEKVFLECVQDMDHENMFWYRQDPGLGLRLIYFSYDVKMKEKGDIPEGYSVSREKKERFSLILESASTNQTSMYLCASTGLAGGGGELFFGEGSRLTVL.

This clonotype has just a few counts. The chain uses TRBV7-6 and TRBJ1-6, with D possibly being TRBD1 (6 bases). The germline V gene encodes CDR1 SGHVS and CDR2 FNYEAQ. The CDR3 totals 16 residues. Deletions cut 1 base from V and 7 bases from J, with 14 bases between. The CDR3 region has the DNA TGTGCCAGCAGCTTAGGGGGGGGCGCCGGGAATTCACCCCTCCACTTT. Residues: CASSLGGGAGNSPLHF.

The V call is TRBV28, the J call TRBJ2-7; a weak D match, TRBD1 (6 bases). The ends were cut back, 3 bases at V and 6 bases at J, with 12 bases in the middle. This CDR3 has 13 amino acids. CDR1 and CDR2 from the germline V gene are MDHEN and SYDVKM. The CDR3: CASSFRGPLEQYF. The CDR3 DNA sequence: TGTGCCAGCAGTTTCAGGGGACCCCTCGAGCAGTACTTC.

V gene TRBV4-3 combines with J gene TRBJ2-5, with a tentative D call TRBD1 (5 bases). The tail of the sequence fits TRBJ2-1 better, so the J call may be wrong. Germline V gene lookup returns CDR1 LGHNA and CDR2 YSLEER. The CDR3 has 14 residues. CDR3 DNA sequence: TGCGCCAGCAGCCAAGAAATTGTGGGGCGGGAGCAGTTCTTC. Residues: CASSQEIVGREQFF.

There are a few counts of this clonotype. J is TRBJ2-1 and V is TRBV24-1, with TRBD2 identical over 13 bases. The J segment lost 6 bases and the V segment lost 9 bases, leaving 10 bases of the junction unmatched. This CDR3 contains 16 residues. In germline, CDR1 is KGHDR, CDR2 SFDVKD. The CDR3 coding sequence is TGTGCCACCGAGAGCCTGGGACTAGCGGGAAGCAATGAGCAGTTCTTC. Translation: CATESLGLAGSNEQFF.

The genes are TRBV6-2 or TRBV6-3 and TRBJ2-7; 7 bases agree with TRBD1. CDR3 length equals 12 residues. CDR1 and CDR2 (germline): MNHEY, SVGEGT. Trimming at V came to 5 bases and at J to 6 bases, leaving 4 bases not matched to a gene. The CDR3 nucleotides read TGTGCCAGCAGTCGACAGGGTCCCGAGCAGTACTTC. Translating gives CASSRQGPEQYF.

This chain connects TRBV12-3 or TRBV12-4 to TRBJ1-1, with D possibly matching TRBD1 (5 bases). This CDR3 is built from 14 residues. V was clipped by 7 bases and J by 3 bases, with 15 bases between them. The DNA for the CDR3 is TGTGCCAGCAAAATACGGGGGGTGGACACTGAAGCTTTCTTT. This encodes CASKIRGVDTEAFF.